This T cell receptor (beta chain) derives from a study of molecular identifiers for immune sequencing clone quantification. Overall study results and limits: Barcodes shared by identical TCR molecules could lead to underestimated sizes of highly expanded clones.

A few counts support this clonotype. Its antigen is unknown. TCRdb reprocessed the PCR reads with MiXCR, giving one entry per CDR3 protein. This sample has roughly 320,000 distinct CDR3 sequences, with about 23% found just once. The junction had 12 bases not matched to a gene; V was cut back by 8 bases and J by 4 bases. The CDR3 sequence is 16 residues long. Germline V gives CDR1 SEHNR, CDR2 FQNEAQ (reference sequence). This clonotype was sampled from a human donor in good health. Some libraries in this study had Jurkat cell RNA spiked in. The chain recombines TRBV7-9 with TRBJ2-3, with 10 bases fitting TRBD2. Sequencing was carried out using naive CD8+ T cells from blood, with Jurkat cell RNA spiked in. Subset noted: FACS-sorted CD8+CD4-CCR7+CD45RA+ naive T cells. CDR3 protein: CASGEAGGPGSDTQYF. CDR3 bases: TGTGCCAGCGGAGAAGCGGGAGGGCCCGGGTCAGATACGCAGTATTTT.